The 10 T cell receptor beta chains below come from one sample, sequenced in a study of OX40 agonist ivuxolimab in advanced cancers. The receptor library was made with the immunoSEQ multiplex PCR assay. Held by TCRdb, this immuneACCESS table contains in-frame sequences only and omits some clones. Under half of the omission traces to an unresolved V gene where checked; the cause of the rest is unknown. Across this sample there are under 50,000 clones, with about 90% seen only once. About 7.8% of the sample comes from the top ten. Sequenced here: CD4+ or CD8+ T cells sorted from blood, sampled in a trial of the OX40 agonist ivuxolimab. The receptors here all came from an adult with an advanced solid tumor such as melanoma, head and neck, liver or kidney cancer.

The J gene is TRBJ2-3, the V gene TRBV4-1, with D possibly matching TRBD1 (6 bases). Germline CDR1 reads MGHRA; CDR2 reads YSYEKL. The CDR3 runs 17 residues. Trimming stripped 2 bases from V and 2 bases from J, with 17 bases between. The CDR3, as DNA: TGCGCCAGCAGCCAACAGATAACAGGGTTTGACACAGATACGCAGTATTTT. Translating gives CASSQQITGFDTDTQYF.

This clone was recorded once. V and J are TRBV27 and TRBJ2-7; 7 bases are shared with TRBD2. The CDR3 is 16 residues long. Germline CDR1 and CDR2: MNHEY and SMNVEV (reference sequence). V lost 5 bases and J lost 3; bases outside the gene matches: 13. The CDR3 bases are TGTGCCAGCAGTCCGGGCCCGGGGCGGGAGAACTACGAGCAGTACTTC. Translated, it gives CASSPGPGRENYEQYF.

V usage is TRBV20-1 and J usage is TRBJ1-5; D ambiguous. The CDR3 totals 11 residues. Germline V gene data show CDR1 as DFQATT and CDR2 as SNEGSKA (reference sequence). V lost 7 bases to trimming and J lost 3 bases, with 7 bases between them. As DNA, the CDR3 is TGCAGTGAAACGGCCAATCAGCCCCAGCATTTT. This translates into CSETANQPQHF.

The rearrangement joins TRBV7-2 to TRBJ1-5; no clear D. CDR1 is SGHTA and CDR2 is FQGNSA in the germline V gene. This CDR3 region has 14 residues. The ends were cut back, 1 base at V and 5 bases at J, with 9 bases in the middle. CDR3 amino acids: CASSLGEGYQPQHF. CDR3 nucleotides: TGTGCCAGCAGCTTAGGAGAGGGCTATCAGCCCCAGCATTTT.

J is TRBJ2-1 and V is TRBV7-9; tentative D call: TRBD2 (6 bases). This CDR3 region has 14 residues. Germline V gives CDR1 SEHNR, CDR2 FQNEAQ (reference sequence). With 5 bases removed from V and 6 bases from J, the gap between germline ends came to 14 bases. The CDR3 DNA reads TGTGCCAGCAGCCTAAGACTAGAAGTCAATGAGCAGTTCTTC. It is translated as CASSLRLEVNEQFF.

The chain is built from TRBV5-4 and TRBJ2-7; D remains unclear. Germline CDR1 reads SGHNT; CDR2 reads YYREEE (reference sequence). Trimming stripped 0 bases from V and 3 bases from J, with 7 bases between. The CDR3 runs to 13 residues. CDR3 sequence: CASSLVGGYEQYF. The CDR3 DNA reads TGTGCCAGCAGCTTGGTGGGCGGCTACGAGCAGTACTTC.

The V and J genes are TRBV19 and TRBJ2-7, with D tentatively TRBD2 (5 bases). Germline V gives CDR1 LNHDA, CDR2 SQIVND (reference sequence). V was shortened by 6 bases and J by 0 bases, with 9 bases between the two germline ends. The CDR3 length is 13 residues. The CDR3 sequence is CASSPGSSYEQYF. Written as DNA, the CDR3 is TGTGCCAGTAGCCCGGGGAGCTCCTACGAGCAGTACTTC.

The rearrangement joins TRBV7-8 to TRBJ2-7, with 7 bases matching TRBD2. The CDR3 extends over 12 amino acids. After removal of 5 bases from V and 6 bases from J, the junction contained 4 bases not matched to a gene. Germline-derived CDR1 and CDR2 are SGHVS and FQNEAQ. CDR3 sequence reads: CASSLGRGEQYF. In DNA, the CDR3 is TGTGCCAGCAGCCTAGGGAGGGGCGAGCAGTACTTC. The complete variable domain, with remaining parts taken from reference TRBV7-8 and TRBJ2-7, reads GAGVSQSPRYKVAKRGQDVALRCDPISGHVSLFWYQQALGQGPEFLTYFQNEAQLDKSGLPSDRFFAERPEGSVSTLKIQRTQQEDSAVYLCASSLGRGEQYFGPGTRLTVT.

The rearrangement uses TRBV5-6 and TRBJ1-2; D perhaps matches TRBD1 (5 bases). The CDR3 length is 13 residues. Trimming stripped 3 bases from V and 4 bases from J, with 10 bases between. Germline V gene lookup returns CDR1 SGHDT and CDR2 YYEEEE. The CDR3 nucleotides read TGTGCCAGCAGCTCAGTTGGGGCCTATGGCTACACCTTC. Its translation is CASSSVGAYGYTF.

In its sample, this clone was seen once. The rearrangement joins TRBV2 to TRBJ2-7; D gene uncertain. V was shortened by 7 bases and J by 1 base, with 11 bases between the two germline ends. The germline V gene encodes CDR1 SNHLY and CDR2 FYNNEI. The CDR3 has 13 amino acids. Written as DNA, the CDR3 is TGTGCCAGCACGGGCCAGACGTCCTACGAGCAGTACTTC. Translation: CASTGQTSYEQYF.